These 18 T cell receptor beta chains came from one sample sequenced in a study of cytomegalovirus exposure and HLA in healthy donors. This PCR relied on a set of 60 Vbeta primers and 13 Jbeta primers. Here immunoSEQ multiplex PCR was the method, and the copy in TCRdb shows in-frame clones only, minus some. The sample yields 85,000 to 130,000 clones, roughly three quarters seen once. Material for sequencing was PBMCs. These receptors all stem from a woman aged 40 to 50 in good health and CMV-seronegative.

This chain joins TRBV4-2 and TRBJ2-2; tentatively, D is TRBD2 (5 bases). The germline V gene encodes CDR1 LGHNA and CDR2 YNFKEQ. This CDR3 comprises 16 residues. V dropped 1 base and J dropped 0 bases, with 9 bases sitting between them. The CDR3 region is CASSQVATSNTGELFF. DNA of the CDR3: TGTGCCAGCAGCCAAGTAGCGACATCGAACACCGGGGAGCTGTTTTTT.

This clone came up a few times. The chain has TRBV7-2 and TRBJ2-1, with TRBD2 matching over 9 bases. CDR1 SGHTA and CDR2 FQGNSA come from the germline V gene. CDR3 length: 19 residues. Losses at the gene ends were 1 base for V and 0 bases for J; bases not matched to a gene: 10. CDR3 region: CASSLVVGLALSSYNEQFF. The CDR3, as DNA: TGTGCCAGCAGCTTAGTAGTTGGACTAGCGCTTAGCTCCTACAATGAGCAGTTCTTC.

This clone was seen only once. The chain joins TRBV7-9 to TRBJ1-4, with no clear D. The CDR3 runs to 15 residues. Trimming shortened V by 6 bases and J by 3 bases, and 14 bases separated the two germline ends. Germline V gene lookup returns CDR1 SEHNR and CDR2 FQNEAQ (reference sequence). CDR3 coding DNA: TGTGCCAGCAGTACCCGGGAGTTGTCTAATGAAAAACTGTTTTTT. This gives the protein CASSTRELSNEKLFF.

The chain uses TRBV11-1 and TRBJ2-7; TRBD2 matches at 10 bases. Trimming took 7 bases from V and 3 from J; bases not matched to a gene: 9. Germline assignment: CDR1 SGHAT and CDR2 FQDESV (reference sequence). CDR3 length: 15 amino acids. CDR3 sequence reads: CASTLLAGVGYEQYF. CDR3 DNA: TGTGCCAGCACCCTCCTAGCGGGAGTCGGCTACGAGCAGTACTTC.

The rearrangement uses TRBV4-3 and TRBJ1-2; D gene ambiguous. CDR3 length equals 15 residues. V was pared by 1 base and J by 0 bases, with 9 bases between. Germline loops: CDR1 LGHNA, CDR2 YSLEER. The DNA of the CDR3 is TGCGCCAGCAGCCAAGTCTCGGGGTCTAACTATGGCTACACCTTC. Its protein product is CASSQVSGSNYGYTF.

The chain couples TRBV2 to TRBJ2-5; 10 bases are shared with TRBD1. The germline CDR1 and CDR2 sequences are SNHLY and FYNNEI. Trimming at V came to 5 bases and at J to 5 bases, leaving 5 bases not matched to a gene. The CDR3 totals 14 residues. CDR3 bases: TGTGCCAGCAGTAATTGGACAGGGGGGGAGACCCAGTACTTC. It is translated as CASSNWTGGETQYF.

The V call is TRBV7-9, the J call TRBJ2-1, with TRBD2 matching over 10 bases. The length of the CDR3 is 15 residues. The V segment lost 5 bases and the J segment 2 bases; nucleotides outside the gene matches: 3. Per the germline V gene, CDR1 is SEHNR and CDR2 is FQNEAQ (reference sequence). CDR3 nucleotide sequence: TGTGCCAGCAGCCCCGGGACTAGCGCCTACAATGAGCAGTTCTTC. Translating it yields CASSPGTSAYNEQFF.

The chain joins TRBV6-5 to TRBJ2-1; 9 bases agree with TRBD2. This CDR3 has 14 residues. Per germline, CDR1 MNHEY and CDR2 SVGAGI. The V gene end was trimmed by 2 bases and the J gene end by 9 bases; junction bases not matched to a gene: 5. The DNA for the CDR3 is TGTGCCAGCAGTTACCTTAGCGGGAGAGGTGAGCAGTTCTTC. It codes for CASSYLSGRGEQFF.

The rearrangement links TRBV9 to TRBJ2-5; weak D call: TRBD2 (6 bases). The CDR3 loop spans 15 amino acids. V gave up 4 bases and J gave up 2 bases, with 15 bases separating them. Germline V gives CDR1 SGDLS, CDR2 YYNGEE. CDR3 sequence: CASSPGGFNQETQYF. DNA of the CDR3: TGTGCCAGCAGCCCCGGGGGTTTTAATCAAGAGACCCAGTACTTC.

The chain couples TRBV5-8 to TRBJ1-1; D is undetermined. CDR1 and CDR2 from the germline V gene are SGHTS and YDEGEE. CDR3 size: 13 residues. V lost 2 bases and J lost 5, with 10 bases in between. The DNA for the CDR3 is TGTGCCAGCAGCTTCCAGCGGGGTACTGAAGCTTTCTTT. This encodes CASSFQRGTEAFF.

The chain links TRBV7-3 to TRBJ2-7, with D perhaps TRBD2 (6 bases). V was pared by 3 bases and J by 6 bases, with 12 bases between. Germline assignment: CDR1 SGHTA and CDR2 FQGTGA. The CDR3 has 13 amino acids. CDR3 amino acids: CASSFGSRGEQYF. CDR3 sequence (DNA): TGTGCCAGCAGCTTCGGGAGTAGGGGCGAGCAGTACTTC.

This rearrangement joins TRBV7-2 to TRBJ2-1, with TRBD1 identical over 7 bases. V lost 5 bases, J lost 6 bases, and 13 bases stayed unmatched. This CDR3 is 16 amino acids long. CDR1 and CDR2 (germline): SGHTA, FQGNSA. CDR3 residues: CASSPKGTVGLNEQFF. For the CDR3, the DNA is TGTGCCAGCAGCCCCAAAGGGACAGTGGGGCTCAATGAGCAGTTCTTC.

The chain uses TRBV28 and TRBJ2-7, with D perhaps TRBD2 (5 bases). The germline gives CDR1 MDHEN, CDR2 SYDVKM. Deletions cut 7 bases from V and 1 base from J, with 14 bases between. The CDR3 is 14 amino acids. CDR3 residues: CASTIGGRSYEQYF. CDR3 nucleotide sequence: TGTGCCAGCACCATAGGAGGCAGATCCTACGAGCAGTACTTC.

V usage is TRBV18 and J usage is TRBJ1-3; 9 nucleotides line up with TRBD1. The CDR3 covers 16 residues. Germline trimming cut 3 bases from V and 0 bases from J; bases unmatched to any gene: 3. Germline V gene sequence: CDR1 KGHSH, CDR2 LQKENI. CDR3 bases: TGTGCCAGCTCACCGGAGGGACAGGGCTCTGGAAACACCATATATTTT. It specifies CASSPEGQGSGNTIYF. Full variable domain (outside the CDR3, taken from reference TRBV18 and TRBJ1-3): NAGVMQNPRHLVRRRGQEARLRCSPMKGHSHVYWYRQLPEEGLKFMVYLQKENIIDESGMPKERFSAEFPKEGPSILRIQQVVRGDSAAYFCASSPEGQGSGNTIYFGEGSWLTVV.

CDR3 protein: CASSPTANYGYTF. CDR3 nucleotide sequence: TGTGCCAGCAGCCCAACAGCTAACTATGGCTACACCTTC. The chain carries TRBV7-2 and TRBJ1-2; D call uncertain. Looked up from germline, CDR1 is SGHTA and CDR2 is FQGNSA. V lost 5 bases, J lost 0 bases, and 7 bases lay in between. The CDR3 extends over 13 amino acids.

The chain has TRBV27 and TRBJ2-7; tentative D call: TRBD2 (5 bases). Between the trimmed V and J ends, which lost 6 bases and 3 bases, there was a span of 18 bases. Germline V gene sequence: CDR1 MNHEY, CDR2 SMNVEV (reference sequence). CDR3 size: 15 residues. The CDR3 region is CASSSQCPRGYEQYF. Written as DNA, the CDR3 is TGTGCCAGCAGCTCACAGTGCCCCCGGGGCTACGAGCAGTACTTC.

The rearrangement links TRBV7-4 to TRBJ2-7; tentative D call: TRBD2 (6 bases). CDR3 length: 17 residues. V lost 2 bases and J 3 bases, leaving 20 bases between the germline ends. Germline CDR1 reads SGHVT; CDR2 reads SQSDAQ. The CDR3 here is CASSLNLARLYVYEQYF. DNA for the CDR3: TGTGCCAGCAGCTTAAATCTAGCGAGACTTTACGTCTACGAGCAGTACTTC.

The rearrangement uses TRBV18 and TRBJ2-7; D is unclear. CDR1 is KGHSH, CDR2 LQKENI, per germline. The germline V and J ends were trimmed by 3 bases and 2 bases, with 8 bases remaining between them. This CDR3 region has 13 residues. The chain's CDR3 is CASSPVETYEQYF. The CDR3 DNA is TGTGCCAGCTCACCGGTAGAAACCTACGAGCAGTACTTC.